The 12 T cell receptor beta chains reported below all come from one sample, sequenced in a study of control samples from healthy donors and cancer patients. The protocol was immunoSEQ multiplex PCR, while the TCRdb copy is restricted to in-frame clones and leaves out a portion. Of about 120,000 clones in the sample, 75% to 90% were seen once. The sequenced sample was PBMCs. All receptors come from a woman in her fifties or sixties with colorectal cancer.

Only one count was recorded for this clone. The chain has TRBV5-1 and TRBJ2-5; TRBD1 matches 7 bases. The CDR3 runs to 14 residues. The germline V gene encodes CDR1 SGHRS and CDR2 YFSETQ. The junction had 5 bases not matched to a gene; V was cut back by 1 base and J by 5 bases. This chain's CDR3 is CASSLKTGRETQYF. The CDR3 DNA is TGCGCCAGCAGCTTGAAGACAGGGCGGGAGACCCAGTACTTC.

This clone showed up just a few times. CDR3: CASSTGLAGVSETQYF. The CDR3 coding sequence is TGTGCCAGCAGCACCGGACTAGCGGGAGTATCAGAGACCCAGTACTTC. The chain carries TRBV6-2 or TRBV6-3 and TRBJ2-5; 13 bases fit TRBD2. The germline CDR1 and CDR2 sequences are MNHEY and SVGEGT. The V segment lost 6 bases and the J segment 4 bases; nucleotides outside the gene matches: 8. This CDR3 contains 16 residues.

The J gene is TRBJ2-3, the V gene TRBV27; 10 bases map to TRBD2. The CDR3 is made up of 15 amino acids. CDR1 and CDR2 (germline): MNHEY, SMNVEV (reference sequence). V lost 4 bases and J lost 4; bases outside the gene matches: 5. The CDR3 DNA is TGTGCCAGCAGTTCGCAGCTAGCGGGAGCAGATACGCAGTATTTT. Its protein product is CASSSQLAGADTQYF.

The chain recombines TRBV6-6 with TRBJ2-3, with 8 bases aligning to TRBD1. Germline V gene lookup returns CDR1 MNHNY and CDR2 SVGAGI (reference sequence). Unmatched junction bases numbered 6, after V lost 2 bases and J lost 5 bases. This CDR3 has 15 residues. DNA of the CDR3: TGTGCCAGCAGTTACCCTCAGGGGGCAGGAGATACGCAGTATTTT. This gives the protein CASSYPQGAGDTQYF.

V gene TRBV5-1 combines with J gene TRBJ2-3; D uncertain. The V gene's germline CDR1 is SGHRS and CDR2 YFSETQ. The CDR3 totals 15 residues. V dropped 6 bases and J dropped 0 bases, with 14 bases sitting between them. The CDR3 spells CASTLRVLSTDTQYF. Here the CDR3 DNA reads TGCGCCAGCACCCTTAGAGTGCTCAGCACAGATACGCAGTATTTT.

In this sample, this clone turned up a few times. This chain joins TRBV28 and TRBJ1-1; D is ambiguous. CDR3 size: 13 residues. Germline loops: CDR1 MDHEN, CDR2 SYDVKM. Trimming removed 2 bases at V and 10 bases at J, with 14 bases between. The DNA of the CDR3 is TGTGCCAGCAGTTTAAGTAAAGGGAGAGGAGCTTTCTTT. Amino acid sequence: CASSLSKGRGAFF.

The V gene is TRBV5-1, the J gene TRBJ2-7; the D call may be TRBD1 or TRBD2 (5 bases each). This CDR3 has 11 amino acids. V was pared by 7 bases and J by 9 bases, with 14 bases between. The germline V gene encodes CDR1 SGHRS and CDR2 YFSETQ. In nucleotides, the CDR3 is TGCGCCAGCGGGGACGCACGGGGGCAGTACTTC. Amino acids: CASGDARGQYF. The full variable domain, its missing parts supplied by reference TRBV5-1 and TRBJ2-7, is KAGVTQTPRYLIKTRGQQVTLSCSPISGHRSVSWYQQTPGQGLQFLFEYFSETQRNKGNFPGRFSGRQFSNSRSEMNVSTLELGDSALYLCASGDARGQYFGPGTRLTVT.

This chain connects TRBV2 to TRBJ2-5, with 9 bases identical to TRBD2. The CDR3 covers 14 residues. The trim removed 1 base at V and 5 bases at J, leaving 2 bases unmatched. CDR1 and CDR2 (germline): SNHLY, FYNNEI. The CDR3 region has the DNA TGTGCCAGCAGTGAAGTGCTAGCGGGGGAGACCCAGTACTTC. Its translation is CASSEVLAGETQYF.

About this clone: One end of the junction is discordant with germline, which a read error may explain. The CDR3 spells CASSSGGTGGETQYF. CDR3 in DNA: TGTGCTAGCAGCTCCGGGGGTACGGGGGGGGAGACCCAGTACTTC. The chain recombines TRBV7-7 with TRBJ2-5; 8 nucleotides match TRBD2. The CDR3 has 15 residues. Per the germline V gene, CDR1 is SSHAT and CDR2 is FNYEAQ (reference sequence). Based on the CDR3 plus reference TRBV7-7 and TRBJ2-5, the full variable domain is GAGVSQSPRYKVTKRGQDVTLRCDPISSHATLYWYQQALGQGPEFLTYFNYEAQPDKSGLPSDRFSAERPEGSISTLTIQRTEQRDSAMYRCASSSGGTGGETQYFGPGTRLLVL.

CDR3 in DNA: TGTGCCAGCAGCCTGACGGGCTACGAGCAGTACTTC. Translation: CASSLTGYEQYF. This chain uses TRBV5-4 with TRBJ2-7; no reliable D call. The CDR3 contains 12 residues. Looked up from germline, CDR1 is SGHNT and CDR2 is YYREEE (reference sequence). V lost 4 bases, J lost 3 bases, and 8 bases lay in between.

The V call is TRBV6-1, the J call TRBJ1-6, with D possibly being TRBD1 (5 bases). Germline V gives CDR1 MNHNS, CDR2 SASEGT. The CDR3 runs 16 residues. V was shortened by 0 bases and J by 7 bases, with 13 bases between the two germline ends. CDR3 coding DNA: TGTGCCAGCAGTGAAGCCGGACACTCGGGGAATTCACCCCTCCACTTT. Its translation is CASSEAGHSGNSPLHF.

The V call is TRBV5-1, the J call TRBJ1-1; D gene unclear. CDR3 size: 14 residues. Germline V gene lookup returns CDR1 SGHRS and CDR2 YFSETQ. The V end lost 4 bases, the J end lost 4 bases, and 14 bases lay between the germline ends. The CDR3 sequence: CASSGGPMITEAFF. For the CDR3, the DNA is TGCGCCAGCAGCGGCGGCCCCATGATCACTGAAGCTTTCTTT.